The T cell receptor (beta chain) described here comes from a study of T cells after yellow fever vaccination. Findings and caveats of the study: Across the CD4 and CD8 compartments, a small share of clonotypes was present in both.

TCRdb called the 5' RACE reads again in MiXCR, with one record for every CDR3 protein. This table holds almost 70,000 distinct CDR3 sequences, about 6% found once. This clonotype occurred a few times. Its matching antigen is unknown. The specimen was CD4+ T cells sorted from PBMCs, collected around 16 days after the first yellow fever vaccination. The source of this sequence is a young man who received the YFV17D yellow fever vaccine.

CDR3 sequence: CASSDSGVGYTF. The CDR3 nucleotides read TGTGCCAGCAGTGACTCAGGGGTTGGCTACACCTTC. The chain employs TRBV12-3 or TRBV12-4 and TRBJ1-2; D is possibly TRBD1 (6 bases). This CDR3 contains 12 residues. V gave up 5 bases and J gave up 7 bases, with 11 bases separating them.